Detailed here is one T cell receptor (beta chain). What it binds is unknown. The source of the sample is a study of monozygotic twins with inflammatory bowel disease. Study-wide results and limits: Reduced clonotype sharing with other individuals was observed in IBD patients relative to healthy twins, especially with disease activity. Immunosuppressive treatment differences may have increased patient repertoire variability.

Researchers collected more than 2 ml of blood per donor. Germline V gene lookup returns CDR1 SGHTA and CDR2 FQGNSA. This CDR3 spans 15 amino acids. A template switching step added UMIs, each with a 6-nucleotide sample barcode. TCRdb reprocessed the 5' RACE reads, keeping one entry per CDR3 protein, no DNA. This sample's table has 150,000 to 200,000 distinct CDR3 sequences. This receptor was identified in a human donor with ulcerative colitis or Crohn's disease, or a healthy co-twin of an affected twin (not recorded which). The sample consisted of blood. This chain links TRBV7-2 with TRBJ1-2; no DNA is available, so the TRBD1 call from TCRdb remains unchecked. The CDR3 loop is CASSLIGTGGGGYTF.